This TCR beta chain appears in the sequencing data of a study of T cell repertoires in cytomegalovirus infection. About the study: TCR beta signatures that were public indicated CMV infection and matching HLA type.

On this clonotype: The target antigen is unknown.

General study findings and limits: Carriers of CMV plus the relevant HLA were identified by cumulative public TCR beta family frequency. CMV-specific TCR beta clonotypes restricted by HLA-C were the ones dominating the ex vivo response.

The germline gives CDR1 SGHTA, CDR2 FQGNSA. This CDR3 has 16 amino acids. Trimming cost V 3 bases and J 4 bases, with 16 bases left between them. TCRdb reanalysed the reads using MiXCR and keeps one entry per CDR3 protein. The table records some 450,000 distinct CDR3 sequences, 30% to 40% of them present only once. Input material: PBMCs. This sequence was found in a human donor in good health (CMV status not recorded). Some clones in this sample may be carry-over from other donors' samples. The V call is TRBV7-2, the J call TRBJ1-3; possibly TRBD1 for D (6 bases). The CDR3 loop reads CASSFGGRSHGNTIYF. CDR3 DNA: TGTGCCAGCAGCTTTGGGGGCAGAAGCCACGGAAACACCATATATTTT.